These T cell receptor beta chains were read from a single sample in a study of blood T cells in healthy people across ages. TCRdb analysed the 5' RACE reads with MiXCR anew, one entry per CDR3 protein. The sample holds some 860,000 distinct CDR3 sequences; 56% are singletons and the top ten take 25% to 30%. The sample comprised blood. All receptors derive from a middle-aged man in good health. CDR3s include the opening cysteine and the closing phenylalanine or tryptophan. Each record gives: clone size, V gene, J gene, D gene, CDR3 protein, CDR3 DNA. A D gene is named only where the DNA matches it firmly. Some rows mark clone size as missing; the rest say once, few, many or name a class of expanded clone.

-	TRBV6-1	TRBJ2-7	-	CASSEMGYSYEQYF	TGTGCCAGCAGTGAAATGGGGTATTCCTACGAGCAGTACTTC
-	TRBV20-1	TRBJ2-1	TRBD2	CSARVNAGGSYNEQFF	TGCAGTGCTAGAGTTAATGCGGGGGGGTCTTACAATGAGCAGTTCTTC
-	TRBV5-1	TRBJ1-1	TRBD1	CASSLDPGQGRTEAFF	TGCGCCAGCAGCTTGGATCCGGGACAGGGAAGGACTGAAGCTTTCTTT
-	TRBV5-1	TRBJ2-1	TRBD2	CASSITGLAGFTSYNEQFF	TGCGCCAGCAGCATAACGGGACTAGCGGGGTTCACCTCCTACAATGAGCAGTTCTTC
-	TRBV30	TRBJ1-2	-	CAKRANYGYTF	TGTGCCAAAAGAGCTAACTATGGCTACACCTTC
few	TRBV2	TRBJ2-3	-	CASSEGGGGTTDTQYF	TGTGCCAGCAGTGAAGGAGGAGGAGGAACCACAGATACGCAGTATTTT
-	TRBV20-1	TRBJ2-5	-	CSARFLVQETQYF	TGCAGTGCTAGATTTCTGGTCCAAGAGACCCAGTACTTC
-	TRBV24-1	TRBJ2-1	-	CATSDSLSLVDEQFF	TGTGCCACCAGTGATAGCCTCTCACTGGTGGATGAGCAGTTCTTC
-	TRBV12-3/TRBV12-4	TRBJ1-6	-	CASSVQGGNSPLHF	TGTGCCAGCAGTGTACAGGGTGGTAATTCACCCCTCCACTTT
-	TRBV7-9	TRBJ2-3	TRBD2	CASSRLAAILTDTQYF	TGTGCCAGCAGCCGTCTAGCGGCGATCCTCACAGATACGCAGTATTTT
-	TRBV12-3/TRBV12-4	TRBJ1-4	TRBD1	CASSFTGGGHEKLFF	TGTGCCAGCAGTTTCACAGGGGGCGGACATGAAAAACTGTTTTTT